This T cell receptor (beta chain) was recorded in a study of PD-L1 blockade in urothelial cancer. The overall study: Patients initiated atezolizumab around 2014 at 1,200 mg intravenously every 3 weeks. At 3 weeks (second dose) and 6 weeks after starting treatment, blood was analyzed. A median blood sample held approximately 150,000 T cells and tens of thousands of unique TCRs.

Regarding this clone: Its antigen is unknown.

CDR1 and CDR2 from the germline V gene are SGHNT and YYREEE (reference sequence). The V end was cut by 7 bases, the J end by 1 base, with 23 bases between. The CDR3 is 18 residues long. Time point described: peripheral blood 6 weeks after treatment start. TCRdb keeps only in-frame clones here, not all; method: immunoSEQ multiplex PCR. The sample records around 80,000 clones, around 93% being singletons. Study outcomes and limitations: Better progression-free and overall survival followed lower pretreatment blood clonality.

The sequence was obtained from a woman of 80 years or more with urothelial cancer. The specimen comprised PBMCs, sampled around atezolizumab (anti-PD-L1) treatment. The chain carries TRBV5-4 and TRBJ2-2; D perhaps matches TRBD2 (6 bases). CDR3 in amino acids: CASAPEPLATVNTGELFF. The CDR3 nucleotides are TGTGCCAGCGCCCCTGAGCCTCTAGCGACAGTGAACACCGGGGAGCTGTTTTTT.